Listed here are 13 T cell receptor beta chains from one sample, sequenced in a study of CD8+CD57+ T cells in acquired aplastic anemia. Sequencing involved patients with CD8+CD57+ cell expansion previously shown by flow cytometry. Genomic DNA served as template for TCR beta VDJ and CDR3 profiling. TCRdb processed the reads anew with MiXCR; each CDR3 protein has one entry. The sample lists some 150,000 distinct CDR3 sequences, 71% occurring once. The sample comprised sorted CD4+, CD8+, or CD8+CD57+ T cells (not recorded which) from PBMCs. The receptor set was obtained from a human donor with aplastic anemia.

This rearrangement joins TRBV24-1 to TRBJ2-3; D unresolved. V lost 3 bases and J 7 bases, leaving 4 bases between the germline ends. This CDR3 comprises 11 residues. CDR1 and CDR2 from the germline V gene are KGHDR and SFDVKD. CDR3 protein: CATSDPNTQYF. Written as DNA, the CDR3 is TGTGCCACCAGTGATCCCAATACGCAGTATTTT.

This chain uses TRBV2 with TRBJ1-5; D ambiguous. The CDR3 runs 13 residues. V was pared by 10 bases and J by 0 bases, with 10 bases between. Looked up from germline, CDR1 is SNHLY and CDR2 is FYNNEI. The CDR3 DNA reads as TGTGCCACAGGCGGGGATAGCAATCAGCCCCAGCATTTT. Translating gives CATGGDSNQPQHF.

The CDR3 here is CASSLVQRSGQGVGIPTDTQYF. In nucleotides, the CDR3 is TGTGCCAGCAGCTTGGTTCAGAGGTCTGGACAGGGTGTAGGGATCCCAACAGATACGCAGTATTTT. V usage is TRBV5-5 and J usage is TRBJ2-3; 8 bases are shared with TRBD1. The germline V gene encodes CDR1 SGHKS and CDR2 YYEKEE (reference sequence). The V gene end was trimmed by 0 bases and the J gene end by 3 bases; junction bases not matched to a gene: 24. The CDR3 runs 22 residues.

This clonotype was counted between two and nine times. V is TRBV10-2 and J is TRBJ2-5, with unresolved D. Germline CDR1 and CDR2: WSHSY and SAAADI. V was trimmed by 8 bases and J by 7 bases, leaving 14 bases between them. The CDR3 is 12 amino acids. CDR3: CASSDPFGTQYF. Written as DNA, the CDR3 is TGCGCCAGCTCGGACCCTTTTGGGACCCAGTACTTC.

This rearrangement joins TRBV11-2 to TRBJ2-1, with 8 bases that match TRBD2. The CDR3 spans 18 residues. CDR1 SGHAT and CDR2 FQNNGV come from the germline V gene. The trim removed 3 bases at V and 2 bases at J, leaving 12 bases unmatched. The CDR3 sequence is CASSLNHRGGSAYNEQFF. CDR3 bases: TGTGCCAGCAGCTTGAACCACCGCGGGGGGTCCGCCTACAATGAGCAGTTCTTC.

V and J are TRBV19 and TRBJ2-5, with a weak D call TRBD1 (6 bases). The CDR3 is 14 amino acids. V was pared by 1 base and J by 9 bases, with 15 bases between. Germline V gene data show CDR1 as LNHDA and CDR2 as SQIVND (reference sequence). CDR3 DNA: TGTGCCAGTAGTATAGTCTCAGGGGAAGTGCCCCAGTACTTC. This encodes CASSIVSGEVPQYF.

The V call is TRBV5-1, the J call TRBJ2-7; 12 nucleotides match TRBD2. Germline V CDR1 and CDR2: SGHRS, YFSETQ. The junction had 6 bases not matched to a gene; V was cut back by 1 base and J by 4 bases. The CDR3 loop spans 16 amino acids. CDR3 amino acids: CASSLNRLAGGYEQYF. The CDR3 DNA is TGCGCCAGCAGCTTGAATCGGCTAGCGGGAGGGTACGAGCAGTACTTC.

The chain employs TRBV5-1 and TRBJ2-7, with D maybe TRBD1 (6 bases). V was shortened by 0 bases and J by 3 bases, with 13 bases between the two germline ends. The length of the CDR3 is 15 residues. The V gene's germline CDR1 is SGHRS and CDR2 YFSETQ. Here the CDR3 reads CASSLAQGVGYEQYF. In nucleotides, the CDR3 is TGCGCCAGCAGCTTGGCACAGGGAGTAGGCTACGAGCAGTACTTC.

V is TRBV25-1 and J is TRBJ2-7, with a tentative D call TRBD2 (6 bases). Trimming removed 6 bases from V and 7 bases from J, with 10 bases in between. Germline assignment: CDR1 MGHDK and CDR2 SYGVNS. The CDR3 sequence is 11 residues long. The CDR3 sequence: CASRGGDEQYF. The DNA of the CDR3 is TGTGCCAGCAGGGGGGGTGATGAGCAGTACTTC.

The genes are TRBV7-3 and TRBJ2-7, with D possibly being TRBD1 (5 bases). The CDR3 sequence is 13 residues long. Germline V gene data show CDR1 as SGHTA and CDR2 as FQGTGA. The V and J ends lost 4 bases and 4 bases respectively, with 11 bases between them. CDR3 DNA sequence: TGTGCCAGCAGCTCAATCCCAGGGTACGAGCAGTACTTC. Protein: CASSSIPGYEQYF.

CDR3 in amino acids: CAISESVGQNEKLFF. CDR3 nucleotides: TGTGCCATCAGTGAGTCAGTAGGTCAGAATGAAAAACTGTTTTTT. V usage is TRBV10-3 and J usage is TRBJ1-4; D call uncertain. Trimming removed 0 bases at V and 5 bases at J, with 10 bases between. Per germline, CDR1 ENHRY and CDR2 SYGVKD. This CDR3 has 15 amino acids.

The chain couples TRBV15 to TRBJ1-1; D gene uncertain. Germline V gene lookup returns CDR1 LNHNV and CDR2 YYDKDF (reference sequence). V dropped 5 bases and J dropped 3 bases, with 13 bases sitting between them. The CDR3 is 14 residues long. The CDR3 is CATSPRSVDTEAFF. The CDR3 DNA reads TGTGCCACCAGCCCTAGATCGGTCGACACTGAAGCTTTCTTT.

This clonotype has just a few counts. The rearrangement joins TRBV20-1 to TRBJ2-7; 8 bases are a match to TRBD1. The length of the CDR3 is 13 residues. The junction had 7 bases not matched to a gene; V was cut back by 6 bases and J by 3 bases. Germline assignment: CDR1 DFQATT and CDR2 SNEGSKA (reference sequence). CDR3 in amino acids: CSAIRTGYYEQYF. CDR3 DNA sequence: TGCAGTGCCATTCGGACAGGGTACTACGAGCAGTACTTC.